This T cell receptor (beta chain) appears in the sequencing data of a study of monozygotic twins with inflammatory bowel disease. Findings and caveats of the study: A reduction in TCRbeta diversity (inverse Simpson) was seen in IBD patients relative to healthy co-twins.

The CDR3 runs to 14 residues. In germline, CDR1 is ENHRY, CDR2 SYGVKD. To note about this clonotype: The antigen is undetermined.

The quantity of total RNA per TCR library was around 3.5 ug. UMIs were attached via template switching, each with a 6-nucleotide sample barcode. No DNA is given; TCRdb re-called the 5' RACE reads and lists each CDR3 protein once. Listed are approximately 150,000 distinct CDR3 sequences; roughly 2.5% falls within the top ten. The chain couples TRBV10-3 to TRBJ1-4. What was sequenced was blood. The TCR was taken from a human donor with ulcerative colitis or Crohn's disease, or a healthy co-twin of an affected twin (not recorded which). CDR3 region: CAISLGWEDEKLFF.